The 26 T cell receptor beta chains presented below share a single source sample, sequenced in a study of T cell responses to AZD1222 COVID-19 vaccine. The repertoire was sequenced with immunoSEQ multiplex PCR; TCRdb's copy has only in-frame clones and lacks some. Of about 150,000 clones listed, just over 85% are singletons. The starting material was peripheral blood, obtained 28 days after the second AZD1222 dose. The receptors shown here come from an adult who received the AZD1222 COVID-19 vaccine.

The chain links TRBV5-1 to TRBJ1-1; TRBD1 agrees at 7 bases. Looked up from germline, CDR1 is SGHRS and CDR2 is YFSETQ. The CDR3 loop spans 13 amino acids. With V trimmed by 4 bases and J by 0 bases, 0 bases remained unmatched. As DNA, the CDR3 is TGCGCCAGCAGCGGGACAGTGAACACTGAAGCTTTCTTT. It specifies CASSGTVNTEAFF.

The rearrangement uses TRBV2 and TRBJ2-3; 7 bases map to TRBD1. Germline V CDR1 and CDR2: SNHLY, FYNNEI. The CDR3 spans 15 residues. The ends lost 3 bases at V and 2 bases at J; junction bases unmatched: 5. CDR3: CASSEGQPSTDTQYF. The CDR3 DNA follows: TGTGCCAGCAGTGAGGGACAGCCGTCCACAGATACGCAGTATTTT.

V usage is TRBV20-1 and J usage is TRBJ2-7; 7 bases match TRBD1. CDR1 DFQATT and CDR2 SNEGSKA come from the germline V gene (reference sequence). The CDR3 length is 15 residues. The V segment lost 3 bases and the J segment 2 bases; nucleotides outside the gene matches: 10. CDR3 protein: CSASEQGRGTYEQYF. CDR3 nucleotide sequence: TGCAGTGCTAGTGAACAGGGGAGAGGAACCTACGAGCAGTACTTC.

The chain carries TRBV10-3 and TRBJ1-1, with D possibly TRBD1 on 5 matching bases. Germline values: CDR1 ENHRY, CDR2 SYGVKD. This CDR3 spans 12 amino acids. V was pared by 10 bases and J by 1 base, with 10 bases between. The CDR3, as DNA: TGTGCCACCGGGGGGGGGAACACTGAAGCTTTCTTT. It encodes CATGGGNTEAFF.

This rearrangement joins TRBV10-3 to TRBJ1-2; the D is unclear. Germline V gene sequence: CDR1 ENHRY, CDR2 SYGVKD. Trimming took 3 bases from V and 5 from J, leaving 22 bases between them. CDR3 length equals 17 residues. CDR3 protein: CAISEPPGQRVGYGYTF. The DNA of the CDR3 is TGTGCCATCAGTGAACCCCCTGGGCAGCGAGTCGGGTATGGCTACACCTTC.

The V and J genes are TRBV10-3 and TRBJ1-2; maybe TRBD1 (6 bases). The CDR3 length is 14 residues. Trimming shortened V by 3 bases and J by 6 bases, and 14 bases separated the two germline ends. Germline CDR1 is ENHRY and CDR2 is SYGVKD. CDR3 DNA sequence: TGTGCCATCAGTGAAAGAGGGGGAACTAATGGCTACACCTTC. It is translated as CAISERGGTNGYTF.

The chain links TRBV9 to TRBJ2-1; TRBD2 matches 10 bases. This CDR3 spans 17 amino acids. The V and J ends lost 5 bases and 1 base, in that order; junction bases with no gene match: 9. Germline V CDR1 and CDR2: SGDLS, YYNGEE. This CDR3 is CASSRTSGVFSYNEQFF. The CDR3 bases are TGTGCCAGCAGTAGAACTAGCGGGGTTTTTTCCTACAATGAGCAGTTCTTC.

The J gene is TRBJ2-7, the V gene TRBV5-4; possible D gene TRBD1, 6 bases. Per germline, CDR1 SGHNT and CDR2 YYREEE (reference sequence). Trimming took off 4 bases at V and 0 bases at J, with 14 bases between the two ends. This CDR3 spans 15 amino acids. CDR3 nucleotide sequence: TGTGCCAGCAGCGTACACCTAGGGGGCTCCTACGAGCAGTACTTC. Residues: CASSVHLGGSYEQYF.

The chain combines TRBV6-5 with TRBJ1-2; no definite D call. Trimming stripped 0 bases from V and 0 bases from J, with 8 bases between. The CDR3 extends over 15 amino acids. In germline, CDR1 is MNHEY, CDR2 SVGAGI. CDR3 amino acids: CASSYSGRTNYGYTF. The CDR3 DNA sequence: TGTGCCAGCAGTTACTCCGGCAGGACTAACTATGGCTACACCTTC.

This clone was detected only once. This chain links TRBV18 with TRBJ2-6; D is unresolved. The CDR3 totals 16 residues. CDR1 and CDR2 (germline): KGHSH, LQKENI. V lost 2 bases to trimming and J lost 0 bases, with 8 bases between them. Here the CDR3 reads CASSPSLTSGANVLTF. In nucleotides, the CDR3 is TGTGCCAGCTCACCATCTCTTACCTCTGGGGCCAACGTCCTGACTTTC.

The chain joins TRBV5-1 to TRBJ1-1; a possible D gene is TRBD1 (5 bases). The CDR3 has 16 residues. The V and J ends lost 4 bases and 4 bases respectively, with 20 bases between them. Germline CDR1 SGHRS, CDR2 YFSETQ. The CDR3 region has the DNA TGCGCCAGCAGCCGATCCGGTGGAGGGGTAGGCACTGAAGCTTTCTTT. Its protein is CASSRSGGGVGTEAFF.

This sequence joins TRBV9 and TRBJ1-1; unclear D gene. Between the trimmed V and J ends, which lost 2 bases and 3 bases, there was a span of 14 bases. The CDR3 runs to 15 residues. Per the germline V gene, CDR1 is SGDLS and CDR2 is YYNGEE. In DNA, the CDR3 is TGTGCCAGCAGCGTGAGGGCCTCGAGGGACACTGAAGCTTTCTTT. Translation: CASSVRASRDTEAFF. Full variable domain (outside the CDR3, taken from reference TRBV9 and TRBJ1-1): DSGVTQTPKHLITATGQRVTLRCSPRSGDLSVYWYQQSLDQGLQFLIQYYNGEERAKGNILERFSAQQFPDLHSELNLSSLELGDSALYFCASSVRASRDTEAFFGQGTRLTVV.

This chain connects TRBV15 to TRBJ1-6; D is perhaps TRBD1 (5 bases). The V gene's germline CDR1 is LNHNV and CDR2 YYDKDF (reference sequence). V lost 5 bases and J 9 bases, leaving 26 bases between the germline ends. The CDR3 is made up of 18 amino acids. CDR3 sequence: CATSGGEFYGALSSPLHF. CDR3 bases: TGTGCCACCAGCGGAGGCGAGTTCTACGGGGCATTAAGTTCACCCCTCCACTTT.

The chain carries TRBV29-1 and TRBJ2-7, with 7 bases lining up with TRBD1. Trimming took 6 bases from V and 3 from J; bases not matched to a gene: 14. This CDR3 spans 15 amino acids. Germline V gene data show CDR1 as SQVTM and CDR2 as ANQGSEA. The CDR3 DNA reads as TGCAGCGTCTTGGACCCTGACAGGGCTGGCTACGAGCAGTACTTC. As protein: CSVLDPDRAGYEQYF.

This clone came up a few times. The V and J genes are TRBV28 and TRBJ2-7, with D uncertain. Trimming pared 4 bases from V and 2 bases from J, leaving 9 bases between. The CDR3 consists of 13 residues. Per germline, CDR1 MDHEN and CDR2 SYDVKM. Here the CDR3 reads CASSSGTTYEQYF. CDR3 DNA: TGTGCCAGCAGTTCGGGCACTACCTACGAGCAGTACTTC.

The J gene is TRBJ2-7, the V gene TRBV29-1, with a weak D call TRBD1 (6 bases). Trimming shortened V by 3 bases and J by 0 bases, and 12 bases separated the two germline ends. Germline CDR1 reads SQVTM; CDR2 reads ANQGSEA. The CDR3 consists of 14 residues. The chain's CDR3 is CSVEGASLSYEQYF. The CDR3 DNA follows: TGCAGCGTTGAGGGGGCTTCCCTCTCCTACGAGCAGTACTTC.

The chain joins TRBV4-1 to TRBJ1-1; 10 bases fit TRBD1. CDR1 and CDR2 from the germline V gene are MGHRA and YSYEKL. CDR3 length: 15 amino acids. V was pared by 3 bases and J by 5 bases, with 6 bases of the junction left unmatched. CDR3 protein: CASSHTGTGVTEAFF. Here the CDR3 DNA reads TGCGCCAGCAGCCATACCGGGACAGGGGTGACTGAAGCTTTCTTT.

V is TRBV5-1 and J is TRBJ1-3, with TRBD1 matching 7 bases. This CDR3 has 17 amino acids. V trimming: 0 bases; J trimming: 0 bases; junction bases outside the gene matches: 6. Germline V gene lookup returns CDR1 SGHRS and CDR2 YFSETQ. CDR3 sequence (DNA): TGCGCCAGCAGCTTGGCCGGGACAGCAAGCTCTGGAAACACCATATATTTT. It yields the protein CASSLAGTASSGNTIYF.

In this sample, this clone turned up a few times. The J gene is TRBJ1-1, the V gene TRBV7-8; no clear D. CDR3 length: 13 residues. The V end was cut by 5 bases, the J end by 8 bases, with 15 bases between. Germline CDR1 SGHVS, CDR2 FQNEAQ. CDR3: CASSQREDMEAFF. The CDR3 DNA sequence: TGTGCCAGCAGCCAGCGGGAGGATATGGAAGCTTTCTTT.

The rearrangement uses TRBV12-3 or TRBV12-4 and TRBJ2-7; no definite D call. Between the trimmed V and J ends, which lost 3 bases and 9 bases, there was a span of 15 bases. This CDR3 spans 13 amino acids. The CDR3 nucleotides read TGTGCCAGCAGTTTTCAGACGTCCCTAGGGCAGTACTTC. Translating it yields CASSFQTSLGQYF.

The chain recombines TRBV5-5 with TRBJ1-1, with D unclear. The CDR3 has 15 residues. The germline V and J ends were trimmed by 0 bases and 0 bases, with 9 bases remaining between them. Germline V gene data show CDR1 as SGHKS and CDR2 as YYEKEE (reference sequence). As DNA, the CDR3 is TGTGCCAGCAGCTTGGAAGTGGTGGTGAACACTGAAGCTTTCTTT. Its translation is CASSLEVVVNTEAFF.

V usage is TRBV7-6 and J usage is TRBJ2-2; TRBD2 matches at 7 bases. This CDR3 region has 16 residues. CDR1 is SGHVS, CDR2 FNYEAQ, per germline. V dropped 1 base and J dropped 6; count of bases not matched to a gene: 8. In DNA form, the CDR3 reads TGTGCCAGCAGCTTAGTCCGCCAGGCGGGAGCCGGGGAGCTGTTTTTT. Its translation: CASSLVRQAGAGELFF. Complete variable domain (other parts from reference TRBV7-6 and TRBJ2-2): GAGVSQSPRYKVTKRGQDVALRCDPISGHVSLYWYRQALGQGPEFLTYFNYEAQQDKSGLPNDRFSAERPEGSISTLTIQRTEQRDSAMYRCASSLVRQAGAGELFFGEGSRLTVL.

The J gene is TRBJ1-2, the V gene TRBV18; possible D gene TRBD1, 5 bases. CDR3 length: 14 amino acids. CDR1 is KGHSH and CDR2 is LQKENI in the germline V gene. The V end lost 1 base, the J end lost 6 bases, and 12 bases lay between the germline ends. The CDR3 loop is CASSPQPGTDGYTF. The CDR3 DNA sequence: TGTGCCAGCTCACCACAGCCAGGGACGGATGGCTACACCTTC. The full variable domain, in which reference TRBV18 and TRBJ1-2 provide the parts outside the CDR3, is NAGVMQNPRHLVRRRGQEARLRCSPMKGHSHVYWYRQLPEEGLKFMVYLQKENIIDESGMPKERFSAEFPKEGPSILRIQQVVRGDSAAYFCASSPQPGTDGYTFGSGTRLTVV.

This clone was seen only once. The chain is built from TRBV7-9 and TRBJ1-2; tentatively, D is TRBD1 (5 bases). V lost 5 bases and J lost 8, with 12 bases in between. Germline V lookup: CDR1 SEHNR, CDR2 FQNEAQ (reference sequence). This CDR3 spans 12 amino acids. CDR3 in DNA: TGTGCCAGCAGCGAAGACGGGGGAGGCTACACCTTC. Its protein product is CASSEDGGGYTF. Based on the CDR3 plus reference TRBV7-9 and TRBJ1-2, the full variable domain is DTGVSQNPRHKITKRGQNVTFRCDPISEHNRLYWYRQTLGQGPEFLTYFQNEAQLEKSRLLSDRFSAERPKGSFSTLEIQRTEQGDSAMYLCASSEDGGGYTFGSGTRLTVV.

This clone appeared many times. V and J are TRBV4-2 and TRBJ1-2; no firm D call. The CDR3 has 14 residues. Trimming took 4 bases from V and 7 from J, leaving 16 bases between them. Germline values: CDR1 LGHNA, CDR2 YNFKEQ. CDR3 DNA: TGTGCCAGCAGCCCCATGACATCGAGCAGTGGCTACACCTTC. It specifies CASSPMTSSSGYTF.

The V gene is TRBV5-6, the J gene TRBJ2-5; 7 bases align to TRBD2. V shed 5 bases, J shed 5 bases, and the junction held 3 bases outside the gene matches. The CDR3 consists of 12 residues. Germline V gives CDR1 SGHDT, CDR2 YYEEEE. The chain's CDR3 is CASRSGTETQYF. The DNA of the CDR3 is TGTGCCAGCAGGAGCGGGACTGAGACCCAGTACTTC.